This TCR beta chain was documented in a study of T cell responses to AZD1222 COVID-19 vaccine (dated by TCRdb to the early 2020s). Turning to the overall study: AZD1222 recipients given second doses at about 4 weeks or at about 12 weeks were pooled, since spike-specific TCR depth and breadth were not found to differ between the two schedules. Enrollment into the trials was organized by age into subgroups of 18-55, 56-69 and 70-plus years, and those subgroups contained approximately 150, 30 and 60 TCR-sequenced participants, respectively. TCR sequencing covered 230 to 250 trial participants: 200 to 220 given two doses of AZD1222 and 26 given two doses of MenACWY control vaccine. What the work shows at the level of the full study, not this receptor alone: Reportedly, almost half of the unique spike-specific TCRs recognized epitopes lying outside the regions that are mutated in the B.1.351 and B.1.1.7 variants. Because no samples from the day 14 peak response were available, repertoires could be characterized only after the peak T cell response. After two AZD1222 doses, spike-specific TCR breadth and depth were significantly higher than at day 0 and than in MenACWY recipients. CD4 TCRs associated with the vaccine covered the entire spike protein, and the dominant responses were in regions 160-218 and 743-854. In the small 56-69-year group, the increase in depth fell short of significance, most likely because of low power. Participants were mostly white British and included more females than males, and it was suggested by the authors that clonal diversity may have been underestimated. Conclusions about previously exposed vaccinees are limited, since just five to seven AZD1222 recipients were seropositive for SARS-CoV-2 at baseline.

The CDR3 regions of human TCRbeta chains were analyzed by immunosequencing. Per the authors' processing: Repertoire TCRs were matched against a reference library of SARS-CoV-2-specific TCRs generated with the MIRA antigen-specificity platform. Breadth meant the fraction of unique TCRs that were SARS-CoV-2-associated, whereas depth meant the fraction of total T cells that were SARS-CoV-2-associated. Using the MIRA data, every spike-specific TCR was mapped to the spike region that the TCR reacted to and assigned to either a CD4 or a CD8 class. Log10-transformed breadth and depth values were compared by one-way ANOVA with Sidak's multiple comparisons tests. TCRdb mirrors the immuneACCESS table, restricted to in-frame sequences. Some clones are absent from its copies; in checked studies, under half trace to an unresolved V gene, and the reason for the others is unknown. The D gene and trimming were derived from the DNA, and the V and J assignments and clone size from that table. The sample table holds over 100,000 clones, of which about 93% were seen once. Around 6.6% of the sample belongs to the ten largest clones.

In light of the paper, this sample's time point label describes: baseline before first vaccination. Samples from vaccinated people were obtained from the UK trials COV001 and COV002, which included a single-blind randomized controlled phase 2/3 trial of AZD1222 (ChAdOx1 nCoV-19) in healthy adults. For TCRbeta chain sequencing, PBMC samples were collected from trial participants at day 0 and at day 28 after the second dose. Comment on this clone: It has no known antigen specificity. No quality values exist for individual bases; no much larger clone is one base distant.

The CDR3 runs 15 amino acids, cysteine and phenylalanine included. The retained sequence is limited to the CDR3, 45 bases, with the frame set at the first base. Per the germline V gene (reference sequence), LNHDA is the CDR1 and SQIVND is the CDR2. Trimming leaves V shorter by 3 bases and J shorter by 0 bases, with the junction holding 4 bases beyond the gene matches. Rearrangement joined TRBV19 to TRBJ2-7, and 8 junctional nucleotides match TRBD2. Sequenced material: peripheral blood, taken on day 0 of AZD1222 vaccination. The origin of this receptor is an adult in good health. The base sequence is TGTGCCAGTAGTATTTCACTAGCGGCCTCCTACGAGCAGTACTTC. Translated, it reads CASSISLAASYEQYF. The reference TRBV19 and TRBJ2-7 proteins fill in what lies around the CDR3, so the full variable domain reads DGGITQSPKYLFRKEGQNVTLSCEQNLNHDAMYWYRQDPGQGLRLIYYSQIVNDFQKGDIAEGYSVSREKKESFPLTVTSAQKNPTAFYLCASSISLAASYEQYFGPGTRLTVT.